These 28 T cell receptor beta chains share one sample of origin, sequenced in a study of CXCR4 blockade with PD-1 therapy in pancreatic cancer. Clones were read by immunoSEQ multiplex PCR, and TCRdb kept only the in-frame ones, dropping some. The sample yields about 17,000 clones, approximately 68% seen once. Sequencing was done on a sample of tumor tissue. These receptor sequences come from a human donor with pancreatic ductal adenocarcinoma.

The chain employs TRBV29-1 and TRBJ2-3, with D possibly TRBD2 on 5 matching bases. There are 12 residues in the CDR3. Trimming pared 3 bases from V and 1 base from J, leaving 5 bases between. Per germline, CDR1 SQVTM and CDR2 ANQGSEA. The CDR3 sequence is CSVEEGTDTQYF. The CDR3 bases are TGCAGCGTTGAGGAGGGCACAGATACGCAGTATTTT.

The rearrangement joins TRBV28 to TRBJ1-5; TRBD1 matches 11 bases. The trim removed 2 bases at V and 5 bases at J, leaving 5 bases unmatched. The CDR3 is 16 residues long. Germline V gene sequence: CDR1 MDHEN, CDR2 SYDVKM. CDR3 sequence (DNA): TGTGCCAGCAGTTTACTCGGGACAGGGGGGGATCAGCCCCAGCATTTT. It translates to CASSLLGTGGDQPQHF.

The V gene is TRBV19, the J gene TRBJ2-1; D not certain. CDR1 LNHDA and CDR2 SQIVND come from the germline V gene (reference sequence). The length of the CDR3 is 11 residues. V was clipped by 3 bases and J by 7 bases, with 4 bases between them. This CDR3 is CASSIKNEQFF. The CDR3 bases are TGTGCCAGTAGTATCAAGAATGAGCAGTTCTTC.

This sequence joins TRBV19 and TRBJ1-1; 7 positions agree with TRBD1. With 5 bases clipped from V and 4 bases from J, the junction kept 7 bases outside the gene matches. Germline V gives CDR1 LNHDA, CDR2 SQIVND (reference sequence). The CDR3 consists of 14 residues. CDR3 in DNA: TGTGCCAGTAGTCCGACAGGGCATGGCACTGAAGCTTTCTTT. As protein: CASSPTGHGTEAFF. Full variable domain (remainder filled in from reference TRBV19 and TRBJ1-1): DGGITQSPKYLFRKEGQNVTLSCEQNLNHDAMYWYRQDPGQGLRLIYYSQIVNDFQKGDIAEGYSVSREKKESFPLTVTSAQKNPTAFYLCASSPTGHGTEAFFGQGTRLTVV.

The CDR3 DNA follows: TGTGCCAGCTCACGGGACACTTACTTTGAAGCTTTCTTT. Translated, it gives CASSRDTYFEAFF. The chain uses TRBV18 and TRBJ1-1; D possibly corresponds to TRBD1 (6 bases). Germline CDR1 reads KGHSH; CDR2 reads LQKENI. The CDR3 totals 13 residues. Trimming stripped 4 bases from V and 7 bases from J, with 13 bases between.

The chain joins TRBV10-2 to TRBJ1-3; D is uncertain. Germline V gene lookup returns CDR1 WSHSY and CDR2 SAAADI. The CDR3 runs 17 residues. V lost 3 bases and J lost 7, with 22 bases in between. The chain's CDR3 is CASSDTFLAGLGNTIYF. Written as DNA, the CDR3 is TGCGCCAGCAGTGACACTTTTCTCGCGGGGTTGGGGAACACCATATATTTT.

Judged by abundance, this clone is medium-sized. The chain couples TRBV19 to TRBJ1-1; the D is unclear. Germline V gene data show CDR1 as LNHDA and CDR2 as SQIVND (reference sequence). V was cut by 5 bases and J by 9 bases, with 25 bases left in between. The CDR3 extends over 16 amino acids. As DNA, the CDR3 is TGTGCCAGTAGTGCTTTTGGGCAGACATTGAATCGGCAAGCTTTCTTT. Its protein is CASSAFGQTLNRQAFF.

The V gene is TRBV19, the J gene TRBJ2-1; D possibly corresponds to TRBD1 (5 bases). V was shortened by 4 bases and J by 2 bases, with 12 bases between the two germline ends. The CDR3 has 15 residues. Per the germline V gene, CDR1 is LNHDA and CDR2 is SQIVND (reference sequence). The CDR3 sequence is CASSKDTVAYNEQFF. CDR3 DNA sequence: TGTGCCAGTAGTAAGGACACGGTGGCCTACAATGAGCAGTTCTTC.

The rearrangement joins TRBV19 to TRBJ1-1, with D uncertain. This CDR3 is 13 amino acids long. Deletions cut 4 bases from V and 0 bases from J, with 6 bases between. CDR1 is LNHDA, CDR2 SQIVND, per germline (reference sequence). The CDR3, as DNA: TGTGCCAGTAGTAGTCAGGTGAACACTGAAGCTTTCTTT. It yields the protein CASSSQVNTEAFF. The whole variable domain, filled in from reference TRBV19 and TRBJ1-1, reads DGGITQSPKYLFRKEGQNVTLSCEQNLNHDAMYWYRQDPGQGLRLIYYSQIVNDFQKGDIAEGYSVSREKKESFPLTVTSAQKNPTAFYLCASSSQVNTEAFFGQGTRLTVV.

Here the CDR3 reads CASSYPGPDSPLHF. CDR3 DNA sequence: TGTGCCAGCAGTTACCCAGGGCCTGATTCACCCCTCCACTTT. The chain is built from TRBV6-7 and TRBJ1-6; perhaps TRBD1 as D (5 bases). TRBV6-7 is an ORF, and what it does is uncertain. V lost 2 bases and J 8 bases, leaving 10 bases between the germline ends. The CDR3 spans 14 residues.

This clone was counted only a few times. The V and J genes are TRBV11-3 and TRBJ2-7; weak D call: TRBD2 (6 bases). The germline V gene encodes CDR1 SGHNT and CDR2 YENEEA. The CDR3 covers 14 residues. V was clipped by 7 bases and J by 0 bases, with 13 bases between them. In nucleotides, the CDR3 is TGTGCCAGCACCAGACTCGGGAGCTCCTACGAGCAGTACTTC. Its protein product is CASTRLGSSYEQYF.

The CDR3 sequence: CASRSGTATVPLHF. In nucleotides, the CDR3 is TGTGCCAGCAGATCCGGGACAGCGACCGTCCCCCTCCACTTT. The genes are TRBV28 and TRBJ1-6, with 7 bases fitting TRBD1. Germline V gives CDR1 MDHEN, CDR2 SYDVKM. This CDR3 is 14 amino acids long. The V and J ends lost 6 bases and 13 bases, in that order; junction bases with no gene match: 12.

The chain is built from TRBV9 and TRBJ1-3; 11 bases are a match to TRBD1. Germline CDR1 reads SGDLS; CDR2 reads YYNGEE. V was pared by 3 bases and J by 6 bases, with 5 bases of the junction left unmatched. CDR3 length: 15 residues. DNA for the CDR3: TGTGCCAGCAGCGCTGGGGGACAGGGGGAAAACACCATATATTTT. Translation: CASSAGGQGENTIYF.

The CDR3 nucleotides read TGTGCCAGCAGTTTATCTAGGGGGCGCGTTTATGAAAAACTGTTTTTT. This encodes CASSLSRGRVYEKLFF. The chain uses TRBV28 and TRBJ1-4; 7 nucleotides line up with TRBD1. V gave up 1 base and J gave up 6 bases; unmatched junction bases: 8. CDR3 length: 16 residues. CDR1 MDHEN and CDR2 SYDVKM come from the germline V gene.

The rearrangement uses TRBV19 and TRBJ2-3; D possibly corresponds to TRBD1 (6 bases). Trimming took 6 bases from V and 2 from J, leaving 9 bases between them. Germline CDR1 reads LNHDA; CDR2 reads SQIVND (reference sequence). The CDR3 consists of 13 residues. The CDR3 loop reads CASSSGATDTQYF. In DNA, the CDR3 is TGTGCCAGTAGCTCAGGGGCCACAGATACGCAGTATTTT.

The chain couples TRBV19 to TRBJ2-3; 13 bases agree with TRBD2. The germline V gene encodes CDR1 LNHDA and CDR2 SQIVND (reference sequence). Trimming took 10 bases from V and 1 from J; bases not matched to a gene: 8. The CDR3 has 16 amino acids. CDR3 in amino acids: CATRLAGGWGTDTQYF. CDR3 in DNA: TGTGCCACCCGACTAGCGGGAGGTTGGGGCACAGATACGCAGTATTTT.

The chain uses TRBV14 and TRBJ2-1, with 9 nucleotides matching TRBD2. Germline V lookup: CDR1 SGHDN, CDR2 FVKESK. The length of the CDR3 is 15 residues. Trimming cost V 2 bases and J 6 bases; bases outside gene matches: 5. The CDR3 reads CASSQPASGINEQFF. CDR3 nucleotide sequence: TGTGCCAGCAGCCAACCCGCTAGCGGGATCAATGAGCAGTTCTTC.

This clone was counted once. V is TRBV28 and J is TRBJ2-2; perhaps TRBD2 as D (5 bases). The V end lost 5 bases, the J end lost 8 bases, and 12 bases lay between the germline ends. CDR3 length equals 13 residues. Germline values: CDR1 MDHEN, CDR2 SYDVKM. CDR3 amino acids: CASSRRGPGELFF. CDR3 bases: TGTGCCAGCAGTCGTCGAGGGCCGGGGGAGCTGTTTTTT.

This chain joins TRBV29-1 and TRBJ2-7; no definite D call. V was trimmed by 7 bases and J by 6 bases, leaving 16 bases between them. CDR1 SQVTM and CDR2 ANQGSEA come from the germline V gene. CDR3 length: 12 residues. In DNA, the CDR3 is TGCAGCGGAGACGGCCTATTTGGCGAGCAGTACTTC. The encoded protein is CSGDGLFGEQYF.

The rearrangement links TRBV5-1 to TRBJ2-2, with 8 bases matching TRBD2. The CDR3 is 16 amino acids. Germline assignment: CDR1 SGHRS and CDR2 YFSETQ. Trimming removed 2 bases from V and 6 bases from J; junction bases left unmatched: 9. CDR3 in DNA: TGCGCCAGCAGCTTATCCGGGACTAGTTCTGCCGGGGAGCTGTTTTTT. Its translation: CASSLSGTSSAGELFF.

This clone was detected only a few times. The chain links TRBV4-1 to TRBJ2-7; D remains ambiguous. Trimming stripped 4 bases from V and 3 bases from J, with 16 bases between. The CDR3 spans 15 residues. The germline V gene encodes CDR1 MGHRA and CDR2 YSYEKL. The CDR3 DNA follows: TGCGCCAGCAGCCTTTCGATAGCAGAGGACTACGAGCAGTACTTC. Translating gives CASSLSIAEDYEQYF.

The J gene is TRBJ2-7, the V gene TRBV28, with 8 nucleotides matching TRBD1. The CDR3 length is 13 residues. Germline loops: CDR1 MDHEN, CDR2 SYDVKM. V lost 8 bases to trimming and J lost 3 bases; unmatched junction nucleotides: 6. DNA of the CDR3: TGTGCCAGCCGACAGGGGACACACTACGAGCAGTACTTC. This gives the protein CASRQGTHYEQYF.

The chain employs TRBV28 and TRBJ2-3; 9 bases fit TRBD2. V was clipped by 6 bases and J by 2 bases; unmatched bases: 12. Germline loops: CDR1 MDHEN, CDR2 SYDVKM. CDR3 length: 17 residues. This CDR3 reads CASSPPLSGRNTDTQYF. The CDR3 bases are TGTGCCAGCAGCCCTCCGCTTAGCGGGAGAAACACAGATACGCAGTATTTT.

The CDR3 DNA is TGTGCCAGTAGTATACCGAGGAGGAGCTCTGGAAACACCATATATTTT. Translated: CASSIPRRSSGNTIYF. The chain employs TRBV19 and TRBJ1-3; no firm D call. Germline values: CDR1 LNHDA, CDR2 SQIVND (reference sequence). The CDR3 covers 16 residues. V gave up 2 bases and J gave up 0 bases, with 11 bases separating them.

The CDR3 protein is CATSRDLAGSSYEQYF. In DNA form, the CDR3 reads TGTGCCACCAGCAGAGATCTAGCGGGAAGCTCCTACGAGCAGTACTTC. The genes are TRBV15 and TRBJ2-7; 9 bases agree with TRBD2. Trimming took 0 bases from V and 0 from J; bases not matched to a gene: 3. This CDR3 region has 16 residues. Germline-derived CDR1 and CDR2 are LNHNV and YYDKDF (reference sequence).

The genes are TRBV6-8 and TRBJ1-1; a weak D match, TRBD1 (5 bases). The CDR3 is made up of 16 amino acids. Trimming took off 8 bases at V and 1 base at J, with 20 bases between the two ends. Germline CDR1 is MNHGY and CDR2 is SAAAGT. The CDR3: CASHWTTILENTEAFF. As DNA, the CDR3 is TGTGCCAGCCATTGGACAACGATCTTAGAGAACACTGAAGCTTTCTTT.

The chain carries TRBV18 and TRBJ1-4, with D perhaps matching TRBD1 (6 bases). Germline-derived CDR1 and CDR2 are KGHSH and LQKENI. There are 16 residues in the CDR3. Trimming pared 1 base from V and 7 bases from J, leaving 16 bases between. CDR3: CASSPQGTGKGEKLFF. The CDR3 DNA follows: TGTGCCAGCTCACCACAGGGAACAGGGAAGGGTGAAAAACTGTTTTTT. Filled out from reference TRBV18 and TRBJ1-4, the complete variable domain reads NAGVMQNPRHLVRRRGQEARLRCSPMKGHSHVYWYRQLPEEGLKFMVYLQKENIIDESGMPKERFSAEFPKEGPSILRIQQVVRGDSAAYFCASSPQGTGKGEKLFFGSGTQLSVL.

The chain is built from TRBV19 and TRBJ1-2, with D uncertain. CDR1 and CDR2 from the germline V gene are LNHDA and SQIVND (reference sequence). This CDR3 has 11 residues. V shed 5 bases and J shed 5 bases, with 6 bases lying between them. The CDR3 nucleotides read TGTGCCAGTAGTGAACTTTATGGCTACACCTTC. Translated: CASSELYGYTF.